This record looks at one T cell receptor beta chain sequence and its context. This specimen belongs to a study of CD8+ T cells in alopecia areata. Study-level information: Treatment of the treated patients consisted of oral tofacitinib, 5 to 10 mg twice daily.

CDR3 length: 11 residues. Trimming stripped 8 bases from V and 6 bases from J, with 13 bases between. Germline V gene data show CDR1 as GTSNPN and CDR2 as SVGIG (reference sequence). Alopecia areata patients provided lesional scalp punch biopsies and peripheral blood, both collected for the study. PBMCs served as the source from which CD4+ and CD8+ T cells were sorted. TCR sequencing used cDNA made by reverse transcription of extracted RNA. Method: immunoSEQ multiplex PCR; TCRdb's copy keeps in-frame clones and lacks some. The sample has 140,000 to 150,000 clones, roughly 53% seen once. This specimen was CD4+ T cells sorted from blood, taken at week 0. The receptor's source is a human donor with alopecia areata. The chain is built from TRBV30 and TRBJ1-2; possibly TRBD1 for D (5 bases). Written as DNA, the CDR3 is TGTGCCGGAGCCGGGGGGAATGGCTACACCTTC. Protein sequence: CAGAGGNGYTF.